This TCR beta chain originates from a study of beta chain features in type 1 diabetes. General study points: Type 1 diabetes patients had moderately but significantly shorter TCRB CDR3s in all four CD4+ subsets.

This clone showed up just a few times. Its antigen is not known. This CDR3 has 15 residues. CDR1 is LNHDA, CDR2 SQIVND, per germline (reference sequence). V was pared by 5 bases and J by 7 bases, with 10 bases of the junction left unmatched. The investigators reverse transcribed all of the isolated RNA, so they sequenced expressed TCRB transcripts. The table came from immunoSEQ multiplex PCR; TCRdb's copy has only in-frame clones and leaves some out. This table has over 150,000 clones, about 7.3% appearing once. This chain uses TRBV19 with TRBJ2-1, with 8 bases matching TRBD2. The TCR comes from a man aged 18 to 35 in good health. What was sequenced was central memory CD4+ T cells from blood. CDR3 sequence: CASSRGGNLGNEQFF. For the CDR3, the DNA is TGTGCCAGTAGTCGGGGGGGCAATTTAGGAAATGAGCAGTTCTTC.